Sequencing of this T cell receptor (beta chain) was carried out in a study of cytomegalovirus exposure and HLA in healthy donors. Study-level results: Specificity for CMV antigens was confirmed in vitro for three of the CMV-associated chains. Several of the most significant clusters appeared, in a later analysis, to be linked to common viral pathogens.

The PCR ran on 60 Vbeta and 13 Jbeta primers. TCRdb's copy holds only in-frame clones and misses some; the assay was immunoSEQ multiplex PCR. The data contain 90,000 to 140,000 clones, around 78% of them singletons. On this clone itself: Its antigen is still unknown.

Looked up from germline, CDR1 is MGHDK and CDR2 is SYGVNS. CDR3 size: 14 residues. V lost 4 bases and J lost 8, with 14 bases in between. The clonotype was recovered from a male donor in good health and CMV-seronegative. The chain is built from TRBV25-1 and TRBJ1-4; TRBD1 is a possible D gene (5 bases). The sample was PBMCs. CDR3 in amino acids: CASSASRDIEKLFF. The CDR3 nucleotides read TGTGCCAGCAGTGCATCCAGGGATATAGAAAAACTGTTTTTT.